These 15 T cell receptor beta chains originate from one sample sequenced in a study of T-cell memory formation after mild COVID-19. TCRdb re-called the 5' RACE reads with MiXCR, one entry per CDR3 protein. The table lists roughly 600,000 distinct CDR3 sequences, 15% to 20% of them singletons, with around 12% in the top ten. Sequences were obtained from PBMCs or a T cell subset sorted from them (not recorded which). All receptors derive from an adult woman who had mild COVID-19 (a few samples of this study predate the infection). Cell type and time point are not known.

V is TRBV7-9 and J is TRBJ1-2; D possibly corresponds to TRBD1 (6 bases). The V end was cut by 5 bases, the J end by 2 bases, with 15 bases between. The CDR3 spans 15 residues. Germline lookup yields CDR1 SEHNR and CDR2 FQNEAQ (reference sequence). CDR3: CASSHLWTDNYGYTF. Written as DNA, the CDR3 is TGTGCCAGCAGCCATCTTTGGACAGACAACTATGGCTACACCTTC.

This clonotype was counted only a few times. This could be a read error, since a much larger clone is one nucleotide away. Written as DNA, the CDR3 is TGTGCCAGCAGCTTAGAGGAGGGGCCCTACGAGCAGTACTTC. This codes for CASSLEEGPYEQYF. J is TRBJ2-7 and V is TRBV11-1, with a tentative D call TRBD2 (6 bases). Germline CDR1 SGHAT, CDR2 FQDESV (reference sequence). This CDR3 comprises 14 residues. The V end was cut by 1 base, the J end by 2 bases, with 9 bases between.

A few counts support this clonotype. This chain joins TRBV4-3 and TRBJ2-1, with TRBD1 matching over 8 bases. Looked up from germline, CDR1 is LGHNA and CDR2 is YSLEER. The trim removed 0 bases at V and 4 bases at J, leaving 2 bases unmatched. The CDR3 sequence is 15 residues long. The CDR3 here is CASSQEDRAYNEQFF. In DNA, the CDR3 is TGCGCCAGCAGCCAAGAGGACAGGGCGTACAATGAGCAGTTCTTC.

The chain joins TRBV24-1 to TRBJ2-1; D possibly corresponds to TRBD1 (6 bases). This CDR3 spans 15 amino acids. The germline V gene has CDR1 KGHDR and CDR2 SFDVKD. Between the trimmed V and J ends, which lost 1 base and 4 bases, there was a span of 10 bases. The DNA of the CDR3 is TGTGCCACCAGTGATTTCGGAACAGGGTACAATGAGCAGTTCTTC. This codes for CATSDFGTGYNEQFF.

The chain recombines TRBV30 with TRBJ2-1; D tentatively reads TRBD1 or TRBD2 (5 bases each). This CDR3 region has 13 residues. Trimming took off 3 bases at V and 7 bases at J, with 13 bases between the two ends. Germline lookup yields CDR1 GTSNPN and CDR2 SVGIG (reference sequence). CDR3: CAWRERGVNEQFF. CDR3 nucleotides: TGTGCCTGGAGGGAGAGGGGAGTAAATGAGCAGTTCTTC.

The V and J genes are TRBV20-1 and TRBJ2-2; 8 bases align to TRBD2. V was pared by 5 bases and J by 4 bases, with 6 bases of the junction left unmatched. The CDR3 totals 14 residues. Germline V CDR1 and CDR2: DFQATT, SNEGSKA (reference sequence). CDR3 protein: CSAWAGGSTGELFF. CDR3 nucleotides: TGCAGTGCTTGGGCGGGAGGCTCCACCGGGGAGCTGTTTTTT.

The chain couples TRBV5-1 to TRBJ1-5, with a tentative D call TRBD1 (5 bases). CDR1 is SGHRS, CDR2 YFSETQ, per germline. The CDR3 totals 15 residues. V lost 0 bases and J lost 5, with 12 bases in between. The CDR3 DNA reads as TGCGCCAGCAGCTTGGTGGGACTGGGGGATCAGCCCCAGCATTTT. This translates into CASSLVGLGDQPQHF. Combining the CDR3 with reference TRBV5-1 and TRBJ1-5 gives the whole variable domain KAGVTQTPRYLIKTRGQQVTLSCSPISGHRSVSWYQQTPGQGLQFLFEYFSETQRNKGNFPGRFSGRQFSNSRSEMNVSTLELGDSALYLCASSLVGLGDQPQHFGDGTRLSIL.

The chain has TRBV7-6 and TRBJ2-3, with 7 bases that match TRBD1. This CDR3 spans 15 amino acids. Germline-derived CDR1 and CDR2 are SGHVS and FNYEAQ. J was trimmed by 3 bases and V by 5 bases; bases with no gene match: 8. The CDR3, as DNA: TGTGCCAGCAGCGATCAGACAGGGACGACAGATACGCAGTATTTT. This encodes CASSDQTGTTDTQYF.

This clonotype was observed many times. This rearrangement joins TRBV25-1 to TRBJ2-3; 9 bases line up with TRBD2. V was pared by 2 bases and J by 0 bases, with 6 bases of the junction left unmatched. The CDR3 runs to 17 residues. Germline V gene lookup returns CDR1 MGHDK and CDR2 SYGVNS. In nucleotides, the CDR3 is TGTGCCAGCAGTGAAGAGCTAGCGGGATTCAGCACAGATACGCAGTATTTT. Translating gives CASSEELAGFSTDTQYF. Using reference TRBV25-1 and TRBJ2-3 for the parts outside the CDR3, the full variable domain is EADIYQTPRYLVIGTGKKITLECSQTMGHDKMYWYQQDPGMELHLIHYSYGVNSTEKGDLSSESTVSRIRTEHFPLTLESARPSHTSQYLCASSEELAGFSTDTQYFGPGTRLTVL.

V gene TRBV28 combines with J gene TRBJ2-2; no definite D call. The CDR3 length is 15 residues. V was cut by 5 bases and J by 3 bases, with 13 bases left in between. Germline V lookup: CDR1 MDHEN, CDR2 SYDVKM. The CDR3 DNA is TGTGCCAGCAGTCCCGTAGACCGGGACACCGGGGAGCTGTTTTTT. This translates into CASSPVDRDTGELFF.

The chain couples TRBV12-3 or TRBV12-4 to TRBJ2-7; TRBD2 aligns across 11 bases. After removal of 3 bases from V and 7 bases from J, the junction contained 5 bases not matched to a gene. CDR3 length equals 14 residues. The CDR3 here is CASSFQGTSGEQYF. In DNA, the CDR3 is TGTGCCAGCAGTTTCCAGGGGACTAGCGGTGAGCAGTACTTC.

This chain joins TRBV6-5 and TRBJ1-2; 8 bases match TRBD1. The CDR3 covers 14 residues. Germline-derived CDR1 and CDR2 are MNHEY and SVGAGI. V gave up 6 bases and J gave up 5 bases; unmatched junction bases: 8. The CDR3 is CASRDRALVYGYTF. CDR3 sequence (DNA): TGTGCCAGCAGGGACAGGGCCCTGGTTTATGGCTACACCTTC.

The V gene is TRBV7-2, the J gene TRBJ2-3; D is perhaps TRBD1 (6 bases). Deletions cut 2 bases from V and 0 bases from J, with 12 bases between. Per the germline V gene, CDR1 is SGHTA and CDR2 is FQGNSA. The CDR3 sequence is 16 residues long. The CDR3 here is CASSLPGTSSTDTQYF. As DNA, the CDR3 is TGTGCCAGCAGCTTACCCGGGACATCTAGCACAGATACGCAGTATTTT. Full variable domain (rest looked up from reference TRBV7-2 and TRBJ2-3): GAGVSQSPSNKVTEKGKDVELRCDPISGHTALYWYRQSLGQGLEFLIYFQGNSAPDKSGLPSDRFSAERTGGSVSTLTIQRTQQEDSAVYLCASSLPGTSSTDTQYFGPGTRLTVL.

V gene TRBV5-6 combines with J gene TRBJ1-2; 9 bases are a match to TRBD1. The V and J ends lost 3 bases and 6 bases, in that order; junction bases with no gene match: 9. The CDR3 is made up of 15 amino acids. CDR1 is SGHDT and CDR2 is YYEEEE in the germline V gene. The CDR3 DNA reads as TGTGCCAGCAGCTCTCAAATACAGGGGGCGAATGGCTACACCTTC. Translation: CASSSQIQGANGYTF. The full variable domain, completed using reference TRBV5-6 and TRBJ1-2, is DAGVTQSPTHLIKTRGQQVTLRCSPKSGHDTVSWYQQALGQGPQFIFQYYEEEERQRGNFPDRFSGHQFPNYSSELNVNALLLGDSALYLCASSSQIQGANGYTFGSGTRLTVV.

The sample holds many counts of this clonotype. CDR3 in amino acids: CSVDLGTGSYNEQFF. As DNA, the CDR3 is TGCAGCGTTGATCTCGGGACAGGCTCCTACAATGAGCAGTTCTTC. This sequence joins TRBV29-1 and TRBJ2-1; 8 nucleotides agree with TRBD1. This CDR3 is built from 15 residues. Germline trimming cut 3 bases from V and 0 bases from J; bases unmatched to any gene: 4. Germline values: CDR1 SQVTM, CDR2 ANQGSEA.